The next 22 T cell receptor beta chains were all read from a single sample in a study of blood T cell repertoires in COVID-19. Sequencing used immunoSEQ multiplex PCR; TCRdb keeps in-frame clones, though not all of them. Of around 24,000 clones in the sample, approximately 85% were seen once. Input material: peripheral blood. The receptors come from a human donor with active COVID-19. The donor label of this sample is uncertain.

This clone has only one observation. The chain has TRBV9 and TRBJ1-2; D gene uncertain. This CDR3 has 18 amino acids. V was cut by 3 bases and J by 1 base, with 22 bases left in between. Per the germline V gene, CDR1 is SGDLS and CDR2 is YYNGEE. CDR3 in amino acids: CASSASAGRVIYNYGYTF. CDR3 nucleotides: TGTGCCAGCAGCGCGAGTGCCGGTCGGGTCATCTATAACTATGGCTACACCTTC. The full variable domain, with the rest looked up from reference TRBV9 and TRBJ1-2, is DSGVTQTPKHLITATGQRVTLRCSPRSGDLSVYWYQQSLDQGLQFLIQYYNGEERAKGNILERFSAQQFPDLHSELNLSSLELGDSALYFCASSASAGRVIYNYGYTFGSGTRLTVV.

The chain recombines TRBV7-6 with TRBJ2-7; TRBD1 aligns across 8 bases. J was trimmed by 12 bases and V by 5 bases; bases with no gene match: 15. Germline V lookup: CDR1 SGHVS, CDR2 FNYEAQ. The CDR3 is 14 amino acids. For the CDR3, the DNA is TGTGCCAGCAGCAATAGGGGGGTTTGGACAGGGACGTACTTC. Encoded protein: CASSNRGVWTGTYF. Filled out from reference TRBV7-6 and TRBJ2-7, the complete variable domain reads GAGVSQSPRYKVTKRGQDVALRCDPISGHVSLYWYRQALGQGPEFLTYFNYEAQQDKSGLPNDRFSAERPEGSISTLTIQRTEQRDSAMYRCASSNRGVWTGTYFGPGTRLTVT.

V gene TRBV5-4 combines with J gene TRBJ1-6; D possibly corresponds to TRBD1 (6 bases). The CDR3 runs to 17 residues. From germline, CDR1 is SGHNT and CDR2 YYREEE (reference sequence). V dropped 0 bases and J dropped 2 bases, with 12 bases sitting between them. This chain's CDR3 is CASSLGTGQAYNSPLHF. Here the CDR3 DNA reads TGTGCCAGCAGCTTGGGAACAGGGCAAGCCTATAATTCACCCCTCCACTTT.

This chain uses TRBV19 with TRBJ1-2, with no clear D. Looked up from germline, CDR1 is LNHDA and CDR2 is SQIVND (reference sequence). The CDR3 is made up of 12 amino acids. The V gene lost 3 bases and the J gene lost 4 bases, with 6 bases spanning the gap. In nucleotides, the CDR3 is TGTGCCAGTAGTATCACAGCCTATGGCTACACCTTC. Protein sequence: CASSITAYGYTF.

The chain couples TRBV14 to TRBJ2-1, with 12 bases aligning to TRBD2. V dropped 0 bases and J dropped 12; count of bases not matched to a gene: 18. The CDR3 consists of 19 residues. The germline V gene has CDR1 SGHDN and CDR2 FVKESK. In DNA form, the CDR3 reads TGTGCCAGCAGCCAAGAGGACAGGGAGACTAGCGGGAGAGGCATCGGGCAGTTCTTC. It encodes CASSQEDRETSGRGIGQFF.

This chain uses TRBV7-6 with TRBJ2-1; TRBD1 matches at 9 bases. The V segment lost 2 bases and the J segment 6 bases; nucleotides outside the gene matches: 5. This CDR3 contains 15 residues. Germline-derived CDR1 and CDR2 are SGHVS and FNYEAQ. CDR3 residues: CASSLIGQGSNEQFF. The CDR3 DNA reads as TGTGCCAGCAGCTTAATAGGACAGGGGAGCAATGAGCAGTTCTTC.

The chain carries TRBV7-3 and TRBJ1-2; D not certain. The CDR3 spans 11 residues. Trimming left V 5 bases short and J 4 bases short, with 5 bases between. Germline lookup yields CDR1 SGHTA and CDR2 FQGTGA. DNA for the CDR3: TGTGCCAGCAGCCGAGTCTATGGCTACACCTTC. The encoded protein is CASSRVYGYTF.

The chain combines TRBV7-6 with TRBJ2-3; 10 bases fit TRBD1. Trimming removed 4 bases from V and 5 bases from J; junction bases left unmatched: 9. The CDR3 runs to 16 residues. Per the germline V gene, CDR1 is SGHVS and CDR2 is FNYEAQ. In nucleotides, the CDR3 is TGTGCCAGCAGCTACCCCTACGGACAGGGGGGAGATACGCAGTATTTT. This encodes CASSYPYGQGGDTQYF.

V and J are TRBV20-1 and TRBJ2-5, with D perhaps TRBD1 (6 bases). The CDR3 has 14 amino acids. Trimming took 3 bases from V and 1 from J, leaving 12 bases between them. The germline V gene has CDR1 DFQATT and CDR2 SNEGSKA (reference sequence). This chain's CDR3 is CSASHRAFQETQYF. The CDR3, as DNA: TGCAGTGCTAGTCACAGGGCTTTCCAAGAGACCCAGTACTTC.

The chain uses TRBV7-2 and TRBJ2-2, with 11 bases lining up with TRBD2. V lost 5 bases and J lost 5; bases outside the gene matches: 7. The CDR3 sequence is 16 residues long. Germline assignment: CDR1 SGHTA and CDR2 FQGNSA. CDR3 residues: CASSPKTSGITGELFF. CDR3 nucleotide sequence: TGTGCCAGCAGCCCTAAGACTAGCGGGATAACCGGGGAGCTGTTTTTT.

The V call is TRBV5-1, the J call TRBJ1-3; D is ambiguous. CDR1 is SGHRS, CDR2 YFSETQ, per germline. This CDR3 is built from 15 residues. With 1 base removed from V and 0 bases from J, the gap between germline ends came to 8 bases. CDR3 nucleotide sequence: TGCGCCAGCAGCTTGACCGGGATCTCTGGAAACACCATATATTTT. This codes for CASSLTGISGNTIYF. The full variable domain, with the rest looked up from reference TRBV5-1 and TRBJ1-3, is KAGVTQTPRYLIKTRGQQVTLSCSPISGHRSVSWYQQTPGQGLQFLFEYFSETQRNKGNFPGRFSGRQFSNSRSEMNVSTLELGDSALYLCASSLTGISGNTIYFGEGSWLTVV.

The chain uses TRBV10-3 and TRBJ2-1; 14 bases line up with TRBD2. Losses at the gene ends were 6 bases for V and 6 bases for J; bases not matched to a gene: 4. The V gene's germline CDR1 is ENHRY and CDR2 SYGVKD. CDR3 length: 15 amino acids. The CDR3 DNA follows: TGTGCCATCAGCAAGACTAGCGGGGGGGCCAATGAGCAGTTCTTC. Protein sequence: CAISKTSGGANEQFF.

The V gene is TRBV7-2, the J gene TRBJ2-2; D remains unclear. Trimming pared 4 bases from V and 5 bases from J, leaving 23 bases between. This CDR3 is built from 18 residues. The V gene's germline CDR1 is SGHTA and CDR2 FQGNSA. CDR3 amino acids: CASSYSIVIGVRTGELFF. The CDR3 region has the DNA TGTGCCAGCAGCTACTCAATCGTTATAGGAGTTCGGACCGGGGAGCTGTTTTTT.

The chain has TRBV5-1 and TRBJ2-7; weak D call: TRBD1 (6 bases). V was cut by 4 bases and J by 6 bases, with 17 bases left in between. Germline V lookup: CDR1 SGHRS, CDR2 YFSETQ. The CDR3 length is 14 residues. DNA of the CDR3: TGCGCCAGCAGCAAGTCACAGGGTAGATCCGAGCAGTACTTC. Its protein is CASSKSQGRSEQYF.

The chain joins TRBV19 to TRBJ1-2; D is undetermined. CDR1 is LNHDA, CDR2 SQIVND, per germline (reference sequence). CDR3 length: 12 residues. Trimming shortened V by 0 bases and J by 11 bases, and 10 bases separated the two germline ends. The CDR3: CASSIENSGYTF. In DNA form, the CDR3 reads TGTGCCAGTAGTATAGAGAACAGCGGGTACACCTTC. Variable domain in full (rest from reference TRBV19 and TRBJ1-2): DGGITQSPKYLFRKEGQNVTLSCEQNLNHDAMYWYRQDPGQGLRLIYYSQIVNDFQKGDIAEGYSVSREKKESFPLTVTSAQKNPTAFYLCASSIENSGYTFGSGTRLTVV.

This clone was detected only once. The rearrangement joins TRBV5-1 to TRBJ2-5, with 10 positions matching TRBD1. V lost 3 bases, J lost 4 bases, and 6 bases stayed unmatched. The CDR3 covers 15 residues. CDR1 is SGHRS and CDR2 is YFSETQ in the germline V gene. CDR3 region: CASSSGTGVRETQYF. CDR3 DNA: TGCGCCAGCAGCTCCGGGACAGGGGTTAGAGAGACCCAGTACTTC. Supplemented by reference TRBV5-1 and TRBJ2-5, the full variable domain reads KAGVTQTPRYLIKTRGQQVTLSCSPISGHRSVSWYQQTPGQGLQFLFEYFSETQRNKGNFPGRFSGRQFSNSRSEMNVSTLELGDSALYLCASSSGTGVRETQYFGPGTRLLVL.

This clone was observed a handful of times. The chain employs TRBV10-2 and TRBJ1-5; D not resolved. The CDR3 contains 16 residues. Germline V lookup: CDR1 WSHSY, CDR2 SAAADI. V was cut by 3 bases and J by 0 bases, with 12 bases left in between. The chain's CDR3 is CASSEGGQFSNQPQHF. The CDR3 DNA sequence: TGCGCCAGCAGTGAAGGAGGGCAATTTAGCAATCAGCCCCAGCATTTT.

The V call is TRBV5-3, the J call TRBJ1-5, with 8 bases identical to TRBD1. TRBV5-3 is an ORF, and what it does is uncertain. J was trimmed by 4 bases and V by 0 bases; bases with no gene match: 12. CDR3 length equals 18 residues. The CDR3 bases are TGTGCCAGAAGCTTGGGTGACAGGGGTTTCGGGCTAAATCAGCCCCAGCATTTT. It codes for CARSLGDRGFGLNQPQHF.

The rearrangement joins TRBV7-9 to TRBJ2-5; tentatively, D is TRBD1 (6 bases). This CDR3 is built from 13 residues. Germline V gene data show CDR1 as SEHNR and CDR2 as FQNEAQ (reference sequence). Trimming left V 6 bases short and J 2 bases short, with 10 bases between. The CDR3 region has the DNA TGTGCCAGCAGTAGGACAGAACAAGAGACCCAGTACTTC. Residues: CASSRTEQETQYF.

This rearrangement joins TRBV27 to TRBJ2-7, with D possibly TRBD1 on 5 matching bases. V gave up 5 bases and J gave up 2 bases, with 13 bases separating them. CDR1 is MNHEY and CDR2 is SMNVEV in the germline V gene (reference sequence). CDR3 size: 14 residues. CDR3 nucleotides: TGTGCCAGCAGTCCATTGACAGAGACCTACGAGCAGTACTTC. It specifies CASSPLTETYEQYF.

The CDR3 here is CAWSEMGQDSYEQYF. The CDR3 DNA reads TGTGCCTGGAGTGAAATGGGACAGGACTCCTACGAGCAGTACTTC. The chain recombines TRBV30 with TRBJ2-7; 8 nucleotides agree with TRBD1. The CDR3 contains 15 residues. Germline loops: CDR1 GTSNPN, CDR2 SVGIG (reference sequence). V lost 1 base to trimming and J lost 0 bases; unmatched junction nucleotides: 5.

The chain has TRBV7-9 and TRBJ2-2; no clear D. The CDR3 covers 14 residues. The V gene's germline CDR1 is SEHNR and CDR2 FQNEAQ (reference sequence). Trimming removed 1 base from V and 1 base from J, with 4 bases in between. CDR3 sequence (DNA): TGTGCCAGCAGCTTAGGTCGGAACACCGGGGAGCTGTTTTTT. Its translation is CASSLGRNTGELFF. Full variable domain (remainder filled in from reference TRBV7-9 and TRBJ2-2): DTGVSQNPRHKITKRGQNVTFRCDPISEHNRLYWYRQTLGQGPEFLTYFQNEAQLEKSRLLSDRFSAERPKGSFSTLEIQRTEQGDSAMYLCASSLGRNTGELFFGEGSRLTVL.